These T cell receptor beta chains were read from a single sample in a study of blood T cell repertoires in COVID-19. Using immunoSEQ multiplex PCR, the repertoire was profiled, and TCRdb retains in-frame clones only, with some absent. The sample contains approximately 400,000 clones, around 87% of which appear only once. What was sequenced was PBMCs or T cells enriched from blood (not recorded which). The source of these receptors is a man aged 25-45 years who had recovered from COVID-19. The CDR3 runs from the conserved cysteine through the conserved F or W. The D gene is left open where the match is weak. The listing skips clone size in some rows; elsewhere it reads once, few, many or a size class.

CDR3 | DNA | J | size | V | D
CSVDQKTAGYGYTF | TGCAGCGTTGACCAAAAGACGGCAGGGTATGGCTACACCTTC | TRBJ1-2 | once | TRBV29-1 | -
CASSYNGGGTEAFF | TGTGCCAGCAGTTACAACGGAGGTGGCACTGAAGCTTTCTTT | TRBJ1-1 | - | TRBV6-5 | -
CAWSPGLAVTDTQYF | TGTGCCTGGAGTCCGGGACTAGCGGTGACAGATACGCAGTATTTT | TRBJ2-3 | - | TRBV30 | TRBD2
CASSEWGGTTEAFF | TGTGCCAGCAGTGAATGGGGGGGAACCACTGAAGCTTTCTTT | TRBJ1-1 | - | TRBV6-1 | -
CASSDVAGPGQQRTYYNSPLHF | TGTGCCAGCAGTGACGTCGCGGGGCCGGGACAGCAGCGAACTTACTATAATTCACCCCTCCACTTT | TRBJ1-6 | - | TRBV6-4 | TRBD1
CASSRGGTGNTIYF | TGTGCCAGCAGTCGAGGGGGAACTGGAAACACCATATATTTT | TRBJ1-3 | - | TRBV6-5 | -
CASSQEVRETQYF | TGTGCCAGCAGCCAAGAAGTGCGGGAGACCCAGTACTTC | TRBJ2-5 | - | TRBV4-2 | -
CASSLTWEGYTF | TGTGCCAGCAGCTTAACTTGGGAGGGCTACACCTTC | TRBJ1-2 | - | TRBV11-2 | -
CASSPKGGNEQFF | TGTGCCAGCAGCCCCAAGGGGGGGAATGAGCAGTTCTTC | TRBJ2-1 | - | TRBV7-2 | -
CASSLPGWEQFF | TGTGCCAGCAGTTTGCCAGGGTGGGAGCAGTTCTTC | TRBJ2-1 | - | TRBV12-3/TRBV12-4 | -
CAGVALDSSYNEQFF | TGTGCCGGGGTGGCGCTCGACAGCTCCTACAATGAGCAGTTCTTC | TRBJ2-1 | - | TRBV30 | -
CASSLRAEAFF | TGTGCCAGCAGCTTGAGAGCTGAAGCTTTCTTT | TRBJ1-1 | once | TRBV7-9 | -
CASSQGQANGYTF | TGTGCCAGCTCACAGGGACAGGCAAATGGCTACACCTTC | TRBJ1-2 | - | TRBV18 | TRBD1
CASSFRTGQFF | TGTGCCAGCAGTTTTAGGACAGGGCAGTTCTTC | TRBJ2-1 | - | TRBV12-3/TRBV12-4 | TRBD1
CASRGNEKLFF | TGTGCCAGCAGGGGCAATGAAAAACTGTTTTTT | TRBJ1-4 | - | TRBV6-5 | -
CASSPTAPNEKLFF | TGTGCCAGCAGCCCGACAGCTCCGAATGAAAAACTGTTTTTT | TRBJ1-4 | - | TRBV3-1/TRBV3-2 | -
CASSIGTTGNYGYTF | TGTGCCAGTAGTATAGGTACGACAGGGAATTATGGCTACACCTTC | TRBJ1-2 | - | TRBV19 | TRBD1
CASSLGDGGSRPLHF | TGTGCCAGCAGCTTAGGGGACGGAGGGTCGAGACCCCTCCACTTT | TRBJ1-6 | - | TRBV7-2 | -
CATSVNRGGTDTQYF | TGTGCCACCAGTGTAAATAGGGGGGGGACAGATACGCAGTATTTT | TRBJ2-3 | - | TRBV24-1 | -
CASSDLQSNTEAFF | TGTGCCAGCAGTGACCTACAGTCTAACACTGAAGCTTTCTTT | TRBJ1-1 | - | TRBV6-4 | -
CASSPGTGGSEKLFF | TGTGCCAGCAGCCCAGGGACAGGGGGTAGTGAAAAACTGTTTTTT | TRBJ1-4 | - | TRBV7-2 | TRBD1
CASSPQFKDLGTEAFF | TGTGCCAGCTCACCACAGTTTAAGGACTTGGGCACTGAAGCTTTCTTT | TRBJ1-1 | - | TRBV18 | -
CASSQASGSHQKENTEAFF | TGCGCCAGCAGCCAAGCTAGCGGCAGCCACCAAAAAGAGAACACTGAAGCTTTCTTT | TRBJ1-1 | - | TRBV4-3 | -
CAWSVLFDRGKVPGNTIYF | TGTGCCTGGAGTGTACTTTTCGACAGGGGGAAGGTGCCTGGAAACACCATATATTTT | TRBJ1-3 | - | TRBV30 | TRBD1
CASSQETGQGNYGYTF | TGCGCCAGCAGCCAAGAGACAGGACAGGGGAACTATGGCTACACCTTC | TRBJ1-2 | - | TRBV4-3 | TRBD1
CASSPTQGGETQYF | TGTGCCAGCTCACCAACCCAGGGAGGTGAGACCCAGTACTTC | TRBJ2-5 | - | TRBV18 | -
CASSLSPGSNTEAFF | TGTGCCAGCAGTTTATCTCCAGGGTCGAACACTGAAGCTTTCTTT | TRBJ1-1 | - | TRBV27 | -
CASSVEVAGGRGTGELFF | TGTGCCAGCAGCGTAGAGGTAGCGGGGGGCCGGGGCACCGGGGAGCTGTTTTTT | TRBJ2-2 | once | TRBV9 | TRBD2
CASSRRGQETQYF | TGTGCCAGCAGCCGAAGGGGGCAGGAGACCCAGTACTTC | TRBJ2-5 | - | TRBV5-6 | TRBD1
CASSDPSGGYTF | TGTGCCAGCAGCGACCCATCGGGTGGCTACACCTTC | TRBJ1-2 | - | TRBV6-5 | -
CASSQVFSEAFF | TGCGCCAGCAGCCAAGTATTCTCTGAAGCTTTCTTT | TRBJ1-1 | - | TRBV4-1 | -
CASSFQVAAEYGYTF | TGTGCCAGCAGCTTCCAAGTAGCAGCGGAATATGGCTACACCTTC | TRBJ1-2 | - | TRBV5-6 | -
CASSPLRGGGEQFF | TGTGCCAGCAGCCCATTGCGGGGAGGGGGTGAGCAGTTCTTC | TRBJ2-1 | - | TRBV14 | -
CASSDRAQDTQYF | TGTGCCAGCAGTGACAGGGCTCAAGATACGCAGTATTTT | TRBJ2-3 | - | TRBV12-3/TRBV12-4 | TRBD1
CASSLQQGDGYTF | TGTGCCAGCAGTTTACAACAGGGGGATGGCTACACCTTC | TRBJ1-2 | - | TRBV12-3/TRBV12-4 | TRBD1
CASSARLAGGHSTDTQYF | TGTGCCAGTAGTGCCCGACTAGCGGGGGGCCATAGCACAGATACGCAGTATTTT | TRBJ2-3 | few | TRBV19 | TRBD2
CASSLARRGAGDEQYF | TGCGCCAGCAGCTTGGCAAGGCGGGGGGCTGGGGACGAGCAGTACTTC | TRBJ2-7 | - | TRBV5-1 | TRBD2
CAISESTGGNEAFF | TGTGCCATCAGTGAGTCTACGGGGGGTAATGAAGCTTTCTTT | TRBJ1-1 | - | TRBV10-3 | -
CSVEDGTGANTGELFF | TGCAGCGTTGAAGACGGGACAGGGGCGAACACCGGGGAGCTGTTTTTT | TRBJ2-2 | - | TRBV29-1 | TRBD1
CASSVRTGVMNTEAFF | TGTGCCAGCAGCGTCCGGACAGGGGTCATGAACACTGAAGCTTTCTTT | TRBJ1-1 | - | TRBV13 | TRBD1
CAWSGQGSRPQHF | TGTGCCTGGAGCGGACAGGGGTCGCGGCCCCAGCATTTT | TRBJ1-5 | - | TRBV30 | TRBD1
CASSVAPSSYNSPLHF | TGTGCCAGCAGCGTAGCTCCCAGCTCCTATAATTCACCCCTCCACTTT | TRBJ1-6 | - | TRBV9 | -
CATSGGGVDTQYF | TGTGCCACCTCTGGCGGGGGTGTAGATACGCAGTATTTT | TRBJ2-3 | - | TRBV6-5 | TRBD2
CASSQGTGSSYEQYF | TGTGCCAGCAGCCAAGGAACGGGAAGCTCCTACGAGCAGTACTTC | TRBJ2-7 | - | TRBV4-2 | -
CASSVDSSYEQYF | TGTGCCAGCAGTGTGGACAGTTCCTACGAGCAGTACTTC | TRBJ2-7 | - | TRBV12-3/TRBV12-4 | -
CASSQDHGGSDTQYF | TGCGCCAGCAGCCAAGATCACGGGGGATCAGATACGCAGTATTTT | TRBJ2-3 | - | TRBV4-3 | -
CASRLTGTEAFF | TGCGCCAGCCGCCTGACGGGGACTGAAGCTTTCTTT | TRBJ1-1 | - | TRBV10-2 | -
CASSHDRVGANVLTF | TGCGCCAGCAGCCACGACAGGGTTGGGGCCAACGTCCTGACTTTC | TRBJ2-6 | once | TRBV4-3 | TRBD1
CASSQLQGKFGHNEQFF | TGCGCCAGCAGCCAGTTACAGGGTAAATTTGGACACAATGAGCAGTTCTTC | TRBJ2-1 | - | TRBV4-1 | -
CASSVALAGGPGTQYF | TGTGCCAGCAGCGTAGCTCTCGCGGGGGGGCCAGGTACGCAGTATTTT | TRBJ2-3 | - | TRBV9 | TRBD2